The clone carrying this T cell receptor beta chain was observed a few times. This sample is drawn from a study of T-cell memory formation after mild COVID-19. The germline V gene has CDR1 GTSNPN and CDR2 SVGIG (reference sequence). The V end was cut by 5 bases, the J end by 6 bases, with 8 bases between. This CDR3 region has 11 residues. TCRdb recomputed calls from the 5' RACE reads with MiXCR, one row per CDR3 protein. The table includes approximately 260,000 distinct CDR3 sequences, roughly 18% detected once. J is TRBJ2-1 and V is TRBV30; D is tentatively TRBD1 or TRBD2 (6 bases each). What was sequenced was PBMCs or a T cell subset sorted from them (not recorded which). This receptor was obtained from a man aged 18-30 years who had mild COVID-19 (a few samples of this study predate the infection). Cell type and time point are not known. This CDR3 is CAWGGGNEQFF. The DNA for the CDR3 is TGTGCCTGGGGAGGGGGCAATGAGCAGTTCTTC.